A selection of T cell receptor beta chains follows, all from one sample in a study of OX40 agonist ivuxolimab in advanced cancers. Using immunoSEQ multiplex PCR, the repertoire was profiled, and TCRdb retains in-frame clones only, with some absent. Here the sample spans 80,000 to 95,000 clones, 84% being singletons. The source was CD4+ or CD8+ T cells sorted from blood, collected in a trial of the OX40 agonist ivuxolimab. These receptors were taken from an adult with an advanced solid tumor such as melanoma, head and neck, liver or kidney cancer. The CDR3 runs from the conserved cysteine through the conserved F or W. A D gene is named only where the DNA matches it firmly.

D	J	V	CDR3
.	TRBJ1-2	TRBV6-1	CASSAQGGLYGYTF
.	TRBJ1-2	TRBV7-9	CASSFTEHYGYTF
TRBD1	TRBJ1-1	TRBV27	CASSLRGQATEAFF
TRBD1	TRBJ1-5	TRBV30	CAWSIVPGTGGQPQHF
TRBD1	TRBJ1-5	TRBV11-2	CASSLAGGLSNQPQHF
TRBD1	TRBJ1-2	TRBV18	CASSGGQDYGYTF
TRBD2	TRBJ2-5	TRBV2	CASSVGGGAEETQYF
.	TRBJ2-7	TRBV5-1	CASSLGTRYEQYF
.	TRBJ2-1	TRBV5-8	CASSLYGALRNEQFF
.	TRBJ2-7	TRBV7-2	CASSLGPGGPLEQYF
TRBD1	TRBJ1-1	TRBV5-4	CASSGSGGYTEAFF
TRBD1	TRBJ1-4	TRBV6-5	CASSTRQGRLEKLFF
.	TRBJ2-3	TRBV9	CASSVRLWGDTQYF
TRBD1	TRBJ2-1	TRBV11-2	CASSLVQGVNEQFF
TRBD1	TRBJ2-7	TRBV10-3	CAISPLTGGSYEQYF
.	TRBJ2-3	TRBV7-9	CASSLGTVAGTQYF
.	TRBJ2-3	TRBV19	CASSIEGAGRNTDTQYF
.	TRBJ1-2	TRBV11-2	CASSLGSGLGYTF
.	TRBJ1-6	TRBV20-1	CSARDQDSRRF
.	TRBJ1-4	TRBV2	CASRIAPVNEKLFF
.	TRBJ1-3	TRBV28	CASRIQGLGNTIYF
.	TRBJ1-6	TRBV10-3	CAISESEGVSPLHF
TRBD2	TRBJ2-1	TRBV29-1	CSGRPPGTSGGAGYNEQFF
.	TRBJ1-6	TRBV6-6	CASRPTGDHSPLHF
TRBD1	TRBJ2-3	TRBV6-5	CASLDRGLTDTQYF
.	TRBJ1-1	TRBV5-1	CASSFKGGYDTEAFF
TRBD2	TRBJ2-3	TRBV9	CASSAASGITDTQYF
.	TRBJ1-2	TRBV6-5	CASSARAGMEWGYTF
.	TRBJ1-6	TRBV28	CASSLSRSYNSPLHF
TRBD1	TRBJ2-7	TRBV19	CASGGTDSYEQYF
.	TRBJ2-7	TRBV6-1	CASSEINYEQYF
.	TRBJ2-7	TRBV6-6	CASSLVGGGSYEQYF
.	TRBJ1-1	TRBV7-9	CASSLGQQVTEAFF
TRBD2	TRBJ2-1	TRBV28	CASGRTGLWNNEQFF
.	TRBJ1-5	TRBV7-2	CASSARGRPLDQPQHF
TRBD1	TRBJ2-7	TRBV28	CASSSPGQGSSYEQYF
.	TRBJ2-3	TRBV6-6	CASSTHRVDTQYF
.	TRBJ1-4	TRBV19	CASSIHATNEKLFF
TRBD1	TRBJ1-2	TRBV2	CASSELRQGGAGYTF
.	TRBJ1-3	TRBV30	CAWSWGRAGNTIYF
TRBD1	TRBJ1-6	TRBV19	CARPRTGYRSPLHF
TRBD1	TRBJ1-2	TRBV7-2	CASSARTGAMYGYTF
.	TRBJ2-3	TRBV6-6	CASSYSASRDTQYF
.	TRBJ2-5	TRBV5-6	CASSLREVETQYF
.	TRBJ2-2	TRBV5-5	CASSLSGQGTGELFF
.	TRBJ1-5	TRBV5-6	CASSLVGQPQHF
TRBD1	TRBJ1-2	TRBV27	CASSLSTGGLNYGYTF
TRBD1	TRBJ2-1	TRBV9	CASTDRQGQGSYNEQFF
.	TRBJ2-1	TRBV6-5	CASSSGTVKDEQFF
TRBD1	TRBJ2-6	TRBV19	CASSRLQGSGANVLTF
TRBD2	.	TRBV6-5	CASSYGLAGASYEQYF
TRBD1	TRBJ2-3	TRBV11-3	CASSTRDRGSADTQYF